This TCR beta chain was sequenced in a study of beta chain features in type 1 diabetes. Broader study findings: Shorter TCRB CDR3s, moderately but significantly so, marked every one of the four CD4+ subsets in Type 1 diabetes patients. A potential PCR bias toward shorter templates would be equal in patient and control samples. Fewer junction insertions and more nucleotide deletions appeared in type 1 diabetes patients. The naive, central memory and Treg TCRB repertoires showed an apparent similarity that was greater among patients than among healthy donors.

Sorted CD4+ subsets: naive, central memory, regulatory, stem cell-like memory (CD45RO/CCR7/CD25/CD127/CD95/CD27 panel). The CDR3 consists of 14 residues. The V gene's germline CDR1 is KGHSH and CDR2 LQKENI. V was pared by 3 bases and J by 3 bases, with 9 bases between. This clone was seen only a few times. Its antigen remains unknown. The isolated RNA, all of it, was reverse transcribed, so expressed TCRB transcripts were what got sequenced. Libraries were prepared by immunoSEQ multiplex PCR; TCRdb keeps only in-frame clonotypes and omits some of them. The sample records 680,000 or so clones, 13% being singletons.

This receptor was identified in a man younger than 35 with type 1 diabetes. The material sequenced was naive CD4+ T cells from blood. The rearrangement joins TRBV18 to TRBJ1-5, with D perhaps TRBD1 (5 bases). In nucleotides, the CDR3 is TGTGCCAGCTCACCCGACAGCTTCAATCAGCCCCAGCATTTT. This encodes CASSPDSFNQPQHF.